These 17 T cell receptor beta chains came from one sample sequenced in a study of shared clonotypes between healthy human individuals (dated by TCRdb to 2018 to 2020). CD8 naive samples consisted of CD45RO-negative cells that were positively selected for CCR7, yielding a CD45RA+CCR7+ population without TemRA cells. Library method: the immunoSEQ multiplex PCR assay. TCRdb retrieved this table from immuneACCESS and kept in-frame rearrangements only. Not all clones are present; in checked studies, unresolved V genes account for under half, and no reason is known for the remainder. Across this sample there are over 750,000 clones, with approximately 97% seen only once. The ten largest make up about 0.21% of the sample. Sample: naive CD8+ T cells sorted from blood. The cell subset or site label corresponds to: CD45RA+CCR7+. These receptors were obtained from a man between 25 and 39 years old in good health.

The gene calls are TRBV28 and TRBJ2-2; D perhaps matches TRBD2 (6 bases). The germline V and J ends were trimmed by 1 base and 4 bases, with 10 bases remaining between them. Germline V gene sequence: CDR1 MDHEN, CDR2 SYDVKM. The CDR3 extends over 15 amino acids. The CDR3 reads CASSLYGRVTGELFF. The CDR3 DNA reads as TGTGCCAGCAGTTTATACGGGAGAGTCACCGGGGAGCTGTTTTTT. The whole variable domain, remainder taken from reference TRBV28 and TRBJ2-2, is DVKVTQSSRYLVKRTGEKVFLECVQDMDHENMFWYRQDPGLGLRLIYFSYDVKMKEKGDIPEGYSVSREKKERFSLILESASTNQTSMYLCASSLYGRVTGELFFGEGSRLTVL.

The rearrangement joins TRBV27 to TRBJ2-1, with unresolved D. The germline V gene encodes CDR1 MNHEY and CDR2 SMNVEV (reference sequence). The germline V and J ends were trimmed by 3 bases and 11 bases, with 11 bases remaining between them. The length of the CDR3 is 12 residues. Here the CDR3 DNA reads TGTGCCAGCAGTTTGGCAGGTAGGCAGCAGTTCTTC. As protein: CASSLAGRQQFF.

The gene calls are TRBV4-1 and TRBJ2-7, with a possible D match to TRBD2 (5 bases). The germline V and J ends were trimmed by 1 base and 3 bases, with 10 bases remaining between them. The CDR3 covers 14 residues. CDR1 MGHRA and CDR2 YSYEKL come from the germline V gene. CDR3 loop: CASSQGASIYEQYF. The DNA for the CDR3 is TGCGCCAGCAGCCAAGGTGCTAGCATCTACGAGCAGTACTTC.

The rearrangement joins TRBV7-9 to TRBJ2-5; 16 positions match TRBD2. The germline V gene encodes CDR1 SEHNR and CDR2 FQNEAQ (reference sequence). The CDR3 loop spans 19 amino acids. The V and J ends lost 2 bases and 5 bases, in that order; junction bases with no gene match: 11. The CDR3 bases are TGTGCCAGCAGCTTACCCGGGACTAGCGGGAGGGCCGCAAGGGAGACCCAGTACTTC. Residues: CASSLPGTSGRAARETQYF.

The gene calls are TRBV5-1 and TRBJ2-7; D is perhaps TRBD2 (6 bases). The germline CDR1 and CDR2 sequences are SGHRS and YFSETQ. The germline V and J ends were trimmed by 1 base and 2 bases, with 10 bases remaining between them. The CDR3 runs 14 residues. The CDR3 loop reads CASSLNGEAYEQYF. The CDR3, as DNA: TGCGCCAGCAGCTTGAACGGGGAGGCCTACGAGCAGTACTTC.

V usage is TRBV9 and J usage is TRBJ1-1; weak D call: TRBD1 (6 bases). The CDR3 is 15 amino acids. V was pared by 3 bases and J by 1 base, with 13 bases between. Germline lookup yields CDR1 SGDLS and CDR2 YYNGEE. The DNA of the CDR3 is TGTGCCAGCAGCGACGCATCAGGGGAGAACACTGAAGCTTTCTTT. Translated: CASSDASGENTEAFF. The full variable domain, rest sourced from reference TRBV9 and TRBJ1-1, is DSGVTQTPKHLITATGQRVTLRCSPRSGDLSVYWYQQSLDQGLQFLIQYYNGEERAKGNILERFSAQQFPDLHSELNLSSLELGDSALYFCASSDASGENTEAFFGQGTRLTVV.

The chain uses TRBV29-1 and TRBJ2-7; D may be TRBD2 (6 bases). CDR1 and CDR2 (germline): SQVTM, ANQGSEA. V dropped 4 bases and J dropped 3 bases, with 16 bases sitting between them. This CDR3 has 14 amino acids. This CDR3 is CSVASGADYYEQYF. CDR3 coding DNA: TGCAGCGTTGCCTCGGGAGCCGACTACTACGAGCAGTACTTC.

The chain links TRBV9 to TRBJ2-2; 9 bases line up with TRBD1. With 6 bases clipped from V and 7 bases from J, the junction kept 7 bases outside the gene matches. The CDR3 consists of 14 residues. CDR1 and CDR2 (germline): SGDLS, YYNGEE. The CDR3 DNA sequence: TGTGCCAGCACCCCCTGGGACAGGGACGGGGAGCTGTTTTTT. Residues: CASTPWDRDGELFF.

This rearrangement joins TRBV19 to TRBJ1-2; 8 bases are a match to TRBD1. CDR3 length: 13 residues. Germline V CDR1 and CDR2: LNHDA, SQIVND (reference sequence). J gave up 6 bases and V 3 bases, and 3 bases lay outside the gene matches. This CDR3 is CASSIMGQDGYTF. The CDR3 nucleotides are TGTGCCAGTAGTATCATGGGACAGGATGGCTACACCTTC.

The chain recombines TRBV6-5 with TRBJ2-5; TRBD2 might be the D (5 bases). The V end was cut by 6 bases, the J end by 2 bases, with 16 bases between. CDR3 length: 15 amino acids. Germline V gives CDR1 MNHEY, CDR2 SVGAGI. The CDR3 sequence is CASSGGGWPQETQYF. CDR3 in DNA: TGTGCCAGCAGCGGAGGAGGCTGGCCTCAAGAGACCCAGTACTTC.

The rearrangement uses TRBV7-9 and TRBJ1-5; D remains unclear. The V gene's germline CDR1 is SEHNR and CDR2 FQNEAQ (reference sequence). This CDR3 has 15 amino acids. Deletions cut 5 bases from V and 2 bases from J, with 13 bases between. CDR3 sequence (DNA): TGTGCCAGCAGCCCCTCTACGGCCGGCAATCAGCCCCAGCATTTT. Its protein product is CASSPSTAGNQPQHF.

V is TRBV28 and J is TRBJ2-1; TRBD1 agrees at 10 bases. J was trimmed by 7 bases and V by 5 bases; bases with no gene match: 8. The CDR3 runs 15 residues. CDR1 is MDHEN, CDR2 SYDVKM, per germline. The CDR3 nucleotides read TGTGCCAGCAGTCCTACCGGGACAGGGGAAAATGAGCAGTTCTTC. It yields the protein CASSPTGTGENEQFF. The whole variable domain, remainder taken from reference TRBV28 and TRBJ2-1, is DVKVTQSSRYLVKRTGEKVFLECVQDMDHENMFWYRQDPGLGLRLIYFSYDVKMKEKGDIPEGYSVSREKKERFSLILESASTNQTSMYLCASSPTGTGENEQFFGPGTRLTVL.

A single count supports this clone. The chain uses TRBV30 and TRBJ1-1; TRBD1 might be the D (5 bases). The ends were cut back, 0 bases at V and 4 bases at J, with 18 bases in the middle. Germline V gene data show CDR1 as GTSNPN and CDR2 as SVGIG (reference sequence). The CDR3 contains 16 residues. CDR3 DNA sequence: TGTGCCTGGAGTGTATTCGGGGGTTGGTCGGGCACTGAAGCTTTCTTT. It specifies CAWSVFGGWSGTEAFF.

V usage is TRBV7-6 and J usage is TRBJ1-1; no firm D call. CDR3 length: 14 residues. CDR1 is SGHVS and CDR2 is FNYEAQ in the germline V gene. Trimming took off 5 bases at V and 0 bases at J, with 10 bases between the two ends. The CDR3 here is CASSPTGLNTEAFF. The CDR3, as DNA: TGTGCCAGCAGCCCTACGGGCCTGAACACTGAAGCTTTCTTT.

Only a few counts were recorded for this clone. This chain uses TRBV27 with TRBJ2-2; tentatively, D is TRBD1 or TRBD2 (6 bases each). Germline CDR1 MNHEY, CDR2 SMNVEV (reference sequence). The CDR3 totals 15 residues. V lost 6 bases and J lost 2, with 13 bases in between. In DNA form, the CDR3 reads TGTGCCAGCAGCCCCGGAGGGGGAAACACCGGGGAGCTGTTTTTT. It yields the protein CASSPGGGNTGELFF.

As DNA, the CDR3 is TGTGCCAGTAGTATAGTCCTGGGAAATGGCTACACCTTC. It translates to CASSIVLGNGYTF. J is TRBJ1-2 and V is TRBV19; D remains ambiguous. The germline V gene has CDR1 LNHDA and CDR2 SQIVND (reference sequence). V lost 1 base and J lost 6, with 9 bases in between. CDR3 size: 13 residues.

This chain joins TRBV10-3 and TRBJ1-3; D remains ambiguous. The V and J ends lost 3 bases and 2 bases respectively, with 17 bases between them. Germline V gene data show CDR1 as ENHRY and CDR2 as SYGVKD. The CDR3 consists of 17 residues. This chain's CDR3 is CAISERRVLGPGNTIYF. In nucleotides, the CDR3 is TGTGCCATCAGTGAAAGGAGGGTGTTGGGCCCTGGAAACACCATATATTTT.